The present T cell receptor beta chain was sequenced within a study of early T cells in non-severe SARS-CoV-2 infection. With regard to this clonotype: The antigen is not known.

MiXCR, run by TCRdb on the 5' RACE reads, gives a single entry per CDR3 protein. Among roughly 34,000 distinct CDR3 sequences, about 4.5% were seen once, and the ten largest hold about 7.9%. Study-level points and caveats: Anti-spike CD8 responses were favored in VDJdb matching, and private and CD4 specificities were missed.

CDR3 length equals 16 residues. V lost 0 bases and J lost 5, with 14 bases in between. The source is an adult who was a healthcare worker with PCR-confirmed SARS-CoV-2 infection or an uninfected control (not recorded which). The chain joins TRBV12-3 or TRBV12-4 to TRBJ2-1, with a possible D match to TRBD2 (7 bases). The sequenced sample consisted of whole blood. CDR3 in amino acids: CASSLAGGPLDNEQFF. The CDR3 coding sequence is TGTGCCAGCAGTTTAGCGGGGGGGCCTCTCGACAATGAGCAGTTCTTC.